This TCR beta chain was observed in a study of blood T cell repertoires in COVID-19. Whole-study context: COVID-19 samples from acute and convalescent phases originated in the United States, Italy and Spain.

Per the original methods: Amplification from reference gene primers served as the basis for estimated nucleated cell counts. Sequencing was performed with immunoSEQ multiplex PCR; in TCRdb, only in-frame clones are kept and a portion is missing. For V, J and clone size, that table is used; D and trimming come from the DNA. In the table there are more than 300,000 clones, under 85% of which are singletons. The CDR3 consists of 14 residues. The germline V gene encodes CDR1 SNHLY and CDR2 FYNNEI. After removal of 7 bases from V and 4 bases from J, the junction contained 6 bases not matched to a gene. Which cohort a participant joined came from the clinical history participants gave. Donors in Cohort 3 counted as recovered after two negative PCRs, clearance, or symptom resolution.

The genes are TRBV2 and TRBJ1-5; 8 bases map to TRBD1. The receptor's source is a woman aged 45-65 years who had recovered from COVID-19. What was sequenced was PBMCs or T cells enriched from blood (not recorded which). The DNA of the CDR3 is TGTGCCAGCAATTTACAGGGGGGGAATCAGCCCCAGCATTTT. It encodes CASNLQGGNQPQHF.